Reported below is one T cell receptor (beta chain). This entry comes from a study of cytomegalovirus exposure and HLA in healthy donors. The V gene's germline CDR1 is SNHLY and CDR2 FYNNEI. CDR3 length: 14 residues. Trimming took off 4 bases at V and 2 bases at J, with 11 bases between the two ends. PCR involved 60 Vbeta and 13 Jbeta primers. Sequencing was performed with immunoSEQ multiplex PCR; in TCRdb, only in-frame clones are kept and a portion is missing. The sample includes under 50,000 clones, about 66% seen only once; the top ten take around 18%. The chain has TRBV2 and TRBJ1-1; D may be TRBD1 (6 bases). This TCR was recovered from a man aged 50 to 60 in good health and CMV-seropositive. Sample: PBMCs. DNA for the CDR3: TGTGCCAGCAGTGCCCAGACAGGAAACACTGAAGCTTTCTTT. It translates to CASSAQTGNTEAFF.